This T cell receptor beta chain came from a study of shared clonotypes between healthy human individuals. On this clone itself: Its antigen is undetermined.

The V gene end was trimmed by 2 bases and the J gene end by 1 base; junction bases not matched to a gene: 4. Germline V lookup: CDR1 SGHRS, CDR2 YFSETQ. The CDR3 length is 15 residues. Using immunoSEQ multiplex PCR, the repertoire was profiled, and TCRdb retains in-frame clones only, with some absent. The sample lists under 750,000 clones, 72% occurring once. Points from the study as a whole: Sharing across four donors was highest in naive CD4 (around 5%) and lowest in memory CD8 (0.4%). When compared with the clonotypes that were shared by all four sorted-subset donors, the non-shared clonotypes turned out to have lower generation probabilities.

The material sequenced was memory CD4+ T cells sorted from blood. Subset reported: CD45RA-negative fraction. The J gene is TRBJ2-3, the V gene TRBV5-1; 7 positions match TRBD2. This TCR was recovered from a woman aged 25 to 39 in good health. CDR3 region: CASSLAGIGTDTQYF. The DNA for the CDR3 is TGCGCCAGCAGCTTAGCGGGAATAGGCACAGATACGCAGTATTTT.